These 11 T cell receptor beta chains came from one sample sequenced in a study of OX40 agonist ivuxolimab in advanced cancers. The table came from immunoSEQ multiplex PCR; TCRdb's copy has only in-frame clones and leaves some out. Of approximately 70,000 clones detected, more than 75% appear once; the ten largest clones hold roughly 15%. The material sequenced was CD4+ or CD8+ T cells sorted from blood, taken in a trial of the OX40 agonist ivuxolimab. These TCRs come from an adult with an advanced solid tumor such as melanoma, head and neck, liver or kidney cancer.

This clone appeared a few times. This sequence joins TRBV19 and TRBJ1-1, with 7 positions matching TRBD1. Unmatched junction bases numbered 3, after V lost 7 bases and J lost 1 base. This CDR3 region has 13 residues. The germline gives CDR1 LNHDA, CDR2 SQIVND (reference sequence). The CDR3 region is CASTGQANTEAFF. The CDR3 region has the DNA TGTGCCAGTACCGGACAGGCGAACACTGAAGCTTTCTTT.

The V gene is TRBV6-5, the J gene TRBJ1-5, with unresolved D. The CDR3 is made up of 14 amino acids. The ends were cut back, 2 bases at V and 3 bases at J, with 8 bases in the middle. Germline-derived CDR1 and CDR2 are MNHEY and SVGAGI. The CDR3, as DNA: TGTGCCAGCAGTTACCAACGGCCCAATCAGCCCCAGCATTTT. Residues: CASSYQRPNQPQHF.

J is TRBJ2-5 and V is TRBV2, with D possibly called TRBD1 or TRBD2 (5 bases each). This CDR3 has 18 amino acids. In germline, CDR1 is SNHLY, CDR2 FYNNEI. V was clipped by 7 bases and J by 1 base, with 25 bases between them. Here the CDR3 reads CASTPWNPGSGIQETQYF. For the CDR3, the DNA is TGTGCCAGCACCCCTTGGAACCCAGGGAGCGGTATCCAAGAGACCCAGTACTTC.

This chain links TRBV5-1 with TRBJ1-1, with D tentatively TRBD1 (5 bases). Germline CDR1 reads SGHRS; CDR2 reads YFSETQ. V lost 0 bases and J lost 7, with 7 bases in between. This CDR3 has 12 residues. CDR3: CASSLVGDEAFF. The CDR3 region has the DNA TGCGCCAGCAGCTTGGTAGGGGATGAAGCTTTCTTT.

CDR3 protein: CATSRGGNEKLFF. CDR3 DNA sequence: TGTGCCACCAGCAGAGGGGGTAATGAAAAACTGTTTTTT. V and J are TRBV15 and TRBJ1-4; D unclear. Trimming shortened V by 1 base and J by 4 bases, and 4 bases separated the two germline ends. Per germline, CDR1 LNHNV and CDR2 YYDKDF (reference sequence). The CDR3 runs to 13 residues.

The genes are TRBV11-3 and TRBJ2-7; 9 nucleotides line up with TRBD2. Germline CDR1 and CDR2: SGHNT and YENEEA. The CDR3 has 15 residues. With V trimmed by 0 bases and J by 4 bases, 4 bases remained unmatched. CDR3 sequence: CASSLDGTSFYEQYF. CDR3 in DNA: TGTGCCAGCAGCTTAGATGGGACTAGCTTTTACGAGCAGTACTTC.

This clone was seen just once. This chain links TRBV2 with TRBJ1-6; 7 bases align to TRBD1. The CDR3 contains 16 residues. Germline assignment: CDR1 SNHLY and CDR2 FYNNEI. After removal of 5 bases from V and 3 bases from J, the junction contained 7 bases not matched to a gene. The CDR3 DNA sequence: TGTGCCAGCAGTTTGAGACAGGGCGGCTATAATTCACCCCTCCACTTT. Its protein is CASSLRQGGYNSPLHF.

The J gene is TRBJ2-4, the V gene TRBV29-1, with 7 bases identical to TRBD2. The V segment lost 5 bases and the J segment 5 bases; nucleotides outside the gene matches: 3. The CDR3 contains 12 residues. Germline CDR1 SQVTM, CDR2 ANQGSEA. CDR3 DNA: TGCAGCGTTACTGGGGGGGAAAACATTCAGTACTTC. Amino acid sequence: CSVTGGENIQYF.

V gene TRBV11-1 combines with J gene TRBJ2-7; D not certain. The CDR3 loop spans 14 amino acids. Germline V gives CDR1 SGHAT, CDR2 FQDESV (reference sequence). V lost 1 base, J lost 0 bases, and 7 bases lay in between. DNA for the CDR3: TGTGCCAGCAGCTTAGACCGGATCTCCTACGAGCAGTACTTC. Its translation: CASSLDRISYEQYF.

V is TRBV28 and J is TRBJ2-3; tentatively, D is TRBD1 (6 bases). The CDR3 extends over 16 amino acids. Trimming removed 2 bases from V and 3 bases from J, with 15 bases in between. CDR1 and CDR2 from the germline V gene are MDHEN and SYDVKM. The CDR3 nucleotides are TGTGCCAGCAGTTTACCGGACAGACCTATTACAGATACGCAGTATTTT. It encodes CASSLPDRPITDTQYF.

The V call is TRBV15, the J call TRBJ1-4, with 11 positions matching TRBD1. V was pared by 2 bases and J by 8 bases, with 4 bases of the junction left unmatched. The CDR3 covers 15 residues. CDR1 and CDR2 from the germline V gene are LNHNV and YYDKDF (reference sequence). The CDR3 protein is CATSRSGTGGEKLFF. The CDR3 region has the DNA TGTGCCACCAGCAGATCCGGGACAGGGGGGGAAAAACTGTTTTTT. The full variable domain, with the rest looked up from reference TRBV15 and TRBJ1-4, is DAMVIQNPRYQVTQFGKPVTLSCSQTLNHNVMYWYQQKSSQAPKLLFHYYDKDFNNEADTPDNFQSRRPNTSFCFLDIRSPGLGDTAMYLCATSRSGTGGEKLFFGSGTQLSVL.